The 27 T cell receptor beta chains listed next were all sequenced from one sample in a study of T cell responses to AZD1222 COVID-19 vaccine. The protocol was immunoSEQ multiplex PCR, while the TCRdb copy is restricted to in-frame clones and leaves out a portion. The sample has about 69,000 clones, around four fifths seen once. Sequencing used peripheral blood, obtained 28 days after the second AZD1222 dose. The receptors were sampled from an adult who received the AZD1222 COVID-19 vaccine.

This chain uses TRBV30 with TRBJ1-1, with D possibly being TRBD1 (5 bases). V shed 3 bases and J shed 5 bases, with 10 bases lying between them. Germline CDR1 and CDR2: GTSNPN and SVGIG (reference sequence). The CDR3 is 12 amino acids. In DNA, the CDR3 is TGTGCCTGGAGGTCAGGGTGGACTGAAGCTTTCTTT. This encodes CAWRSGWTEAFF.

The chain uses TRBV10-2 and TRBJ1-2; 8 positions agree with TRBD1. The germline V gene encodes CDR1 WSHSY and CDR2 SAAADI. J was trimmed by 6 bases and V by 7 bases; bases with no gene match: 7. The CDR3 covers 13 residues. The CDR3 region is CASTLRTGNGYTF. The CDR3, as DNA: TGCGCCAGCACCCTCCGGACAGGGAATGGCTACACCTTC.

The V and J genes are TRBV19 and TRBJ1-4, with D possibly TRBD1 on 6 matching bases. The V gene lost 6 bases and the J gene lost 0 bases, with 14 bases spanning the gap. The CDR3 contains 16 residues. The V gene's germline CDR1 is LNHDA and CDR2 SQIVND (reference sequence). The CDR3 DNA sequence: TGTGCCAGTAGGGGGGCAGGGGAGCCAACTAATGAAAAACTGTTTTTT. It codes for CASRGAGEPTNEKLFF.

The rearrangement links TRBV5-1 to TRBJ2-1; D remains unclear. The length of the CDR3 is 16 residues. Deletions cut 4 bases from V and 3 bases from J, with 17 bases between. Germline V gene data show CDR1 as SGHRS and CDR2 as YFSETQ. The CDR3 DNA follows: TGCGCCAGCAGCGGCGACTTTGCGCGAGTCTACAATGAGCAGTTCTTC. It specifies CASSGDFARVYNEQFF.

This clone has more than one count but fewer than ten. This rearrangement joins TRBV7-2 to TRBJ2-1; tentatively, D is TRBD1 (5 bases). This CDR3 has 12 residues. Trimming removed 6 bases from V and 9 bases from J, with 12 bases in between. From germline, CDR1 is SGHTA and CDR2 FQGNSA. CDR3 coding DNA: TGTGCCAGCAGTCCAGGGTTCAGTGAGCAGTTCTTC. It specifies CASSPGFSEQFF.

The chain carries TRBV7-8 and TRBJ2-1; D gene unclear. In germline, CDR1 is SGHVS, CDR2 FQNEAQ. This CDR3 has 12 residues. Deletions cut 2 bases from V and 10 bases from J, with 9 bases between. The CDR3 coding sequence is TGTGCCAGCAGCTTAAACAGTTGGGAGCAGTTCTTC. This sequence encodes CASSLNSWEQFF.

This chain joins TRBV7-9 and TRBJ2-1, with 8 bases aligning to TRBD2. In germline, CDR1 is SEHNR, CDR2 FQNEAQ (reference sequence). The V and J ends lost 5 bases and 7 bases, in that order; junction bases with no gene match: 13. The CDR3 is 16 amino acids. CDR3 amino acids: CASSPLVKRERNEQFF. CDR3 DNA sequence: TGTGCCAGCAGCCCCTTAGTGAAGCGGGAGAGGAATGAGCAGTTCTTC.

The chain joins TRBV12-3 or TRBV12-4 to TRBJ1-2; tentative D call: TRBD1 (6 bases). CDR3 length equals 13 residues. V was pared by 7 bases and J by 4 bases, with 13 bases between. This CDR3 is CASKGTDSYGYTF. CDR3 nucleotide sequence: TGTGCCAGCAAAGGGACGGACAGCTATGGCTACACCTTC.

The chain joins TRBV9 to TRBJ2-1; maybe TRBD2 (5 bases). The CDR3 has 13 amino acids. Germline V gene data show CDR1 as SGDLS and CDR2 as YYNGEE. V was clipped by 3 bases and J by 15 bases, with 19 bases between them. The CDR3 region is CASSAGLKEGRFF. CDR3 nucleotides: TGTGCCAGCAGCGCCGGGTTAAAAGAGGGCCGGTTCTTC.

The rearrangement uses TRBV7-2 and TRBJ1-2; tentative D call: TRBD1 (5 bases). The CDR3 contains 15 residues. Germline CDR1 is SGHTA and CDR2 is FQGNSA. Trimming took off 1 base at V and 12 bases at J, with 21 bases between the two ends. CDR3 sequence reads: CASSLGGAGLVRDTF. Here the CDR3 DNA reads TGTGCCAGCAGCTTAGGCGGGGCAGGACTCGTGCGGGACACCTTC.

The table lists this clone with a few counts. CDR3: CASSGPVYSGNTIYF. The DNA of the CDR3 is TGTGCCAGCAGCGGGCCCGTCTACTCTGGAAACACCATATATTTT. This chain links TRBV9 with TRBJ1-3; D is uncertain. The ends were cut back, 3 bases at V and 0 bases at J, with 10 bases in the middle. Germline lookup yields CDR1 SGDLS and CDR2 YYNGEE. This CDR3 contains 15 residues.

This clone was recorded only once. V gene TRBV25-1 combines with J gene TRBJ1-2, with D unresolved. This CDR3 comprises 12 residues. Per the germline V gene, CDR1 is MGHDK and CDR2 is SYGVNS. Trimming shortened V by 3 bases and J by 4 bases, and 6 bases separated the two germline ends. In nucleotides, the CDR3 is TGTGCCAGCAGTGACACCTCCTATGGCTACACCTTC. Translation gives CASSDTSYGYTF.

V is TRBV25-1 and J is TRBJ2-1; tentative D call: TRBD1 (5 bases). Trimming removed 7 bases from V and 6 bases from J, with 13 bases in between. CDR1 is MGHDK, CDR2 SYGVNS, per germline. This CDR3 contains 13 residues. This CDR3 is CASTEQEGNEQFF. In nucleotides, the CDR3 is TGTGCCAGCACCGAACAGGAAGGCAATGAGCAGTTCTTC.

The gene calls are TRBV6-4 and TRBJ2-3; 11 bases line up with TRBD2. CDR1 MRHNA and CDR2 SNTAGT come from the germline V gene. J lost 12 bases, V lost 4 bases, and 6 bases had no gene match. CDR3 length: 13 residues. This CDR3 reads CASSAIAGGPQYF. The CDR3 DNA sequence: TGTGCCAGCAGTGCCATAGCGGGGGGGCCCCAGTATTTT.

The V gene is TRBV19, the J gene TRBJ2-7; 8 nucleotides line up with TRBD1. The CDR3 runs 17 residues. From germline, CDR1 is LNHDA and CDR2 SQIVND (reference sequence). V gave up 6 bases and J gave up 2 bases; unmatched junction bases: 15. This CDR3 reads CASSHPEGQGFAYEQYF. The CDR3 DNA is TGTGCCAGTAGCCACCCCGAAGGACAGGGATTCGCCTACGAGCAGTACTTC.

This rearrangement joins TRBV11-2 to TRBJ2-1; D possibly uses TRBD1 or TRBD2 (5 bases each). With 0 bases removed from V and 2 bases from J, the gap between germline ends came to 11 bases. The germline V gene encodes CDR1 SGHAT and CDR2 FQNNGV. The CDR3 is made up of 16 amino acids. CDR3 region: CASSLDGGNPYNEQFF. The DNA for the CDR3 is TGTGCCAGCAGCTTAGATGGGGGTAATCCCTACAATGAGCAGTTCTTC.

This chain connects TRBV12-3 or TRBV12-4 to TRBJ1-1; D is uncertain. The V and J ends lost 3 bases and 11 bases respectively, with 16 bases between them. There are 13 residues in the CDR3. The CDR3 protein is CASSFGRKGGAFF. The CDR3 DNA reads as TGTGCCAGCAGTTTTGGACGGAAGGGAGGGGCTTTCTTT.

The V and J genes are TRBV18 and TRBJ1-2, with a possible D match to TRBD1 (6 bases). Germline V gene lookup returns CDR1 KGHSH and CDR2 LQKENI. This CDR3 comprises 12 residues. Trimming took off 5 bases at V and 4 bases at J, with 8 bases between the two ends. In DNA, the CDR3 is TGTGCCAGCTCAACGGACAGCTATGGCTACACCTTC. Its protein is CASSTDSYGYTF.

This rearrangement joins TRBV2 to TRBJ1-4, with TRBD1 identical over 8 bases. After removal of 4 bases from V and 3 bases from J, the junction contained 7 bases not matched to a gene. The CDR3 consists of 16 residues. CDR1 is SNHLY, CDR2 FYNNEI, per germline. CDR3 DNA: TGTGCCAGCAGTGTTCAGGGGGCTCGGGCTAATGAAAAACTGTTTTTT. Translated, it gives CASSVQGARANEKLFF.

The rearrangement joins TRBV6-1 to TRBJ1-1; possible D gene TRBD1, 5 bases. The length of the CDR3 is 13 residues. Germline CDR1 and CDR2: MNHNS and SASEGT. Trimming took 3 bases from V and 4 from J, leaving 9 bases between them. CDR3 amino acids: CASSDRVFTEAFF. The CDR3, as DNA: TGTGCCAGCAGTGACAGGGTCTTCACTGAAGCTTTCTTT.

The chain is built from TRBV10-3 and TRBJ2-5; TRBD1 matches 9 bases. Looked up from germline, CDR1 is ENHRY and CDR2 is SYGVKD. The CDR3 is made up of 13 amino acids. The trim removed 8 bases at V and 5 bases at J, leaving 6 bases unmatched. The CDR3 here is CAIGQGTKETQYF. CDR3 nucleotide sequence: TGTGCCATCGGACAGGGGACGAAGGAGACCCAGTACTTC.

The chain recombines TRBV7-8 with TRBJ2-2, with unresolved D. V was cut by 10 bases and J by 0 bases, with 9 bases left in between. The CDR3 runs 13 residues. Germline assignment: CDR1 SGHVS and CDR2 FQNEAQ. The CDR3 sequence: CATLRTNTGELFF. CDR3 coding DNA: TGTGCCACGCTCCGGACGAACACCGGGGAGCTGTTTTTT.

The chain employs TRBV5-5 and TRBJ1-4; weak D call: TRBD1 (5 bases). The V end was cut by 4 bases, the J end by 8 bases, with 15 bases between. From germline, CDR1 is SGHKS and CDR2 YYEKEE (reference sequence). This CDR3 contains 14 residues. The CDR3 loop is CASSTGTTGEKLFF. CDR3 in DNA: TGTGCCAGCAGCACCGGGACCACCGGGGAAAAACTGTTTTTT.

V usage is TRBV12-5 and J usage is TRBJ2-1, with TRBD2 matching 10 bases. CDR1 is LGHNT and CDR2 is FRNRAP in the germline V gene. The V and J ends lost 3 bases and 2 bases, in that order; junction bases with no gene match: 4. The CDR3 totals 16 residues. CDR3 protein: CASGFQLAGPYNEQFF. DNA of the CDR3: TGTGCTAGTGGTTTCCAACTAGCGGGACCCTACAATGAGCAGTTCTTC. Full variable domain (outside the CDR3, taken from reference TRBV12-5 and TRBJ2-1): DARVTQTPRHKVTEMGQEVTMRCQPILGHNTVFWYRQTMMQGLELLAYFRNRAPLDDSGMPKDRFSAEMPDATLATLKIQPSEPRDSAVYFCASGFQLAGPYNEQFFGPGTRLTVL.

The rearrangement links TRBV5-6 to TRBJ1-2, with TRBD1 matching over 7 bases. Trimming cost V 2 bases and J 6 bases; bases outside gene matches: 10. Per the germline V gene, CDR1 is SGHDT and CDR2 is YYEEEE. The CDR3 totals 15 residues. DNA of the CDR3: TGTGCCAGCAGCTTCGGGACAGTGCTTGGAGATGGCTACACCTTC. Encoded protein: CASSFGTVLGDGYTF. The variable domain in full, with the rest retrieved from reference TRBV5-6 and TRBJ1-2, is DAGVTQSPTHLIKTRGQQVTLRCSPKSGHDTVSWYQQALGQGPQFIFQYYEEEERQRGNFPDRFSGHQFPNYSSELNVNALLLGDSALYLCASSFGTVLGDGYTFGSGTRLTVV.

The chain recombines TRBV11-2 with TRBJ1-2; no clear D gene. Germline-derived CDR1 and CDR2 are SGHAT and FQNNGV. The germline V and J ends were trimmed by 6 bases and 6 bases, with 14 bases remaining between them. The CDR3 runs to 13 residues. The CDR3 spells CASSLGTANGYTF. Written as DNA, the CDR3 is TGTGCCAGCAGTCTAGGTACGGCTAATGGCTACACCTTC. Looking up the rest from reference TRBV11-2 and TRBJ1-2 gives the full variable domain: EAGVAQSPRYKIIEKRQSVAFWCNPISGHATLYWYQQILGQGPKLLIQFQNNGVVDDSQLPKDRFSAERLKGVDSTLKIQPAKLEDSAVYLCASSLGTANGYTFGSGTRLTVV.

The chain uses TRBV5-1 and TRBJ1-1; 10 bases fit TRBD1. V lost 0 bases and J lost 6; bases outside the gene matches: 8. The CDR3 has 16 residues. CDR1 and CDR2 (germline): SGHRS, YFSETQ. CDR3 in amino acids: CASSLAGTGALPEAFF. CDR3 in DNA: TGCGCCAGCAGCTTGGCAGGGACAGGGGCGCTCCCTGAAGCTTTCTTT.